This T cell receptor beta chain was found in a study of CD8+ T cells in alopecia areata. Study-wide background: Each of the treated patients was given oral tofacitinib, 5 to 10 mg twice daily, for moderate-to-severe alopecia areata. Patients in the study were on tofacitinib for 6 to 18 months, then off it for 6 months. Study-wide findings and caveats: Sequencing of scalp tissue also captures the resident alphabeta T cells of normal skin.

Cell sorting was applied to PBMCs, and CD4+ and CD8+ T cells were collected. Trimming removed 2 bases from V and 2 bases from J; junction bases left unmatched: 3. This CDR3 contains 16 residues. Germline V gene lookup returns CDR1 MNHNY and CDR2 SVGAGI (reference sequence). To note about this clone: Its antigen is still unknown.

Reverse transcription of extracted RNA yielded cDNA, which provided the sequencing template. Some clones are missing from TCRdb's copy, which holds only in-frame ones; the method was immunoSEQ multiplex PCR. The sample yields roughly 180,000 clones, roughly 60% seen once. The V and J genes are TRBV6-6 and TRBJ1-5; 10 nucleotides agree with TRBD1. The sequences come from CD4+ T cells sorted from blood, collected at week 0. This sequence originates from a human donor with alopecia areata. CDR3 nucleotide sequence: TGTGCCAGCAGTTACGGGACAGGGGATGGCAATCAGCCCCAGCATTTT. Its translation is CASSYGTGDGNQPQHF.